The next 13 T cell receptor beta chains were all read from a single sample in a study of T cell clonotyping in hematopoietic cell transplantation. Time point given: recipient sample about 28 days before transplant, after cytoreduction. Here immunoSEQ multiplex PCR was the method, and the copy in TCRdb shows in-frame clones only, minus some. The table has about 45,000 clones, approximately 82% seen once. The specimen was peripheral blood mononuclear cells, collected before stem cell transplant. The receptors were sampled from a man aged 55 to 70 with myelodysplastic syndrome. Some clones in this sample may be carry-over from other donors' samples.

The rearrangement joins TRBV4-1 to TRBJ2-2; possibly TRBD2 for D (6 bases). Germline V gives CDR1 MGHRA, CDR2 YSYEKL. CDR3 length: 17 amino acids. Trimming cost V 0 bases and J 4 bases, with 15 bases left between them. CDR3 DNA: TGCGCCAGCAGCCAAGAAATGAGCCAGGGAGGCACCGGGGAGCTGTTTTTT. Protein: CASSQEMSQGGTGELFF.

This chain uses TRBV4-3 with TRBJ1-1; a possible D gene is TRBD1 (5 bases). V was shortened by 0 bases and J by 5 bases, with 13 bases between the two germline ends. The CDR3 is made up of 15 amino acids. CDR1 and CDR2 from the germline V gene are LGHNA and YSLEER. The CDR3 protein is CASSQDRAGQTEAFF. The CDR3 bases are TGCGCCAGCAGCCAAGATCGGGCAGGGCAAACTGAAGCTTTCTTT.

The genes are TRBV5-1 and TRBJ1-1; D not certain. Trimming left V 3 bases short and J 6 bases short, with 15 bases between. CDR3 size: 14 residues. Germline V lookup: CDR1 SGHRS, CDR2 YFSETQ. CDR3 DNA: TGCGCCAGCAGCTCGAACGACTTAAGGTCTGAAGCTTTCTTT. Protein product: CASSSNDLRSEAFF. The complete variable domain, with remaining parts taken from reference TRBV5-1 and TRBJ1-1, reads KAGVTQTPRYLIKTRGQQVTLSCSPISGHRSVSWYQQTPGQGLQFLFEYFSETQRNKGNFPGRFSGRQFSNSRSEMNVSTLELGDSALYLCASSSNDLRSEAFFGQGTRLTVV.

The gene calls are TRBV9 and TRBJ1-3; D possibly corresponds to TRBD1 (5 bases). The CDR3 extends over 15 amino acids. V was cut by 4 bases and J by 6 bases, with 17 bases left in between. CDR1 is SGDLS, CDR2 YYNGEE, per germline. As DNA, the CDR3 is TGTGCCAGCAGCCAGGGATTCCTTAGGTTAAACACCATATATTTT. It yields the protein CASSQGFLRLNTIYF.

This clone appeared once. V is TRBV25-1 and J is TRBJ1-2; 9 nucleotides align to TRBD1. This CDR3 is 15 amino acids long. J lost 6 bases, V lost 2 bases, and 7 bases had no gene match. Per germline, CDR1 MGHDK and CDR2 SYGVNS. CDR3 DNA sequence: TGTGCCAGCAGTGAACCGGGACAGGGTTCGGATGGCTACACCTTC. Its protein is CASSEPGQGSDGYTF.

The V call is TRBV7-8, the J call TRBJ1-5; D is unclear. Trimming took off 4 bases at V and 5 bases at J, with 9 bases between the two ends. The germline V gene has CDR1 SGHVS and CDR2 FQNEAQ. The CDR3 is 13 amino acids. The CDR3 loop is CASSWGFDQPQHF. DNA of the CDR3: TGTGCCAGCAGCTGGGGTTTCGATCAGCCCCAGCATTTT.

This clone was observed a handful of times. The chain uses TRBV30 and TRBJ1-1, with a tentative D call TRBD1 (5 bases). With 0 bases removed from V and 3 bases from J, the gap between germline ends came to 14 bases. Germline V CDR1 and CDR2: GTSNPN, SVGIG (reference sequence). The CDR3 length is 15 residues. The CDR3 sequence is CAWSVWDQLDTEAFF. The DNA of the CDR3 is TGTGCCTGGAGTGTATGGGACCAATTAGACACTGAAGCTTTCTTT.

V usage is TRBV11-2 and J usage is TRBJ2-7, with D perhaps matching TRBD2 (6 bases). CDR1 and CDR2 (germline): SGHAT, FQNNGV. V lost 4 bases and J lost 3, with 7 bases in between. The CDR3 runs 12 residues. CDR3 nucleotides: TGTGCCAGCAGCTCCGGGGGCTACGAGCAGTACTTC. Translated, it gives CASSSGGYEQYF. The full variable domain, with the rest looked up from reference TRBV11-2 and TRBJ2-7, is EAGVAQSPRYKIIEKRQSVAFWCNPISGHATLYWYQQILGQGPKLLIQFQNNGVVDDSQLPKDRFSAERLKGVDSTLKIQPAKLEDSAVYLCASSSGGYEQYFGPGTRLTVT.

V gene TRBV5-1 combines with J gene TRBJ1-4; TRBD1 might be the D (6 bases). Trimming removed 3 bases at V and 8 bases at J, with 17 bases between. The CDR3 is 15 amino acids. Looked up from germline, CDR1 is SGHRS and CDR2 is YFSETQ. CDR3 in DNA: TGCGCCAGCAGCTCCCGGGACGGACAGAGCGAAAAACTGTTTTTT. It specifies CASSSRDGQSEKLFF.

This clone appeared once. The CDR3 DNA follows: TGTGCCAGCAGTTACTCGAGCAGGACCTTGAATGGCTACACCTTC. It codes for CASSYSSRTLNGYTF. This chain joins TRBV6-5 and TRBJ1-2; D gene unclear. Germline CDR1 is MNHEY and CDR2 is SVGAGI. The germline V and J ends were trimmed by 0 bases and 6 bases, with 14 bases remaining between them. This CDR3 is 15 amino acids long.

The chain employs TRBV6-6 and TRBJ1-2; no reliable D call. The germline gives CDR1 MNHNY, CDR2 SVGAGI (reference sequence). The germline V and J ends were trimmed by 5 bases and 8 bases, with 21 bases remaining between them. This CDR3 has 15 amino acids. CDR3 DNA sequence: TGTGCCAGCAGTCCGACCAGGCGATACCTACAGGGCTACACCTTC. It yields the protein CASSPTRRYLQGYTF.

This clone is a singleton in its sample. J is TRBJ2-2 and V is TRBV6-1; D is uncertain. From germline, CDR1 is MNHNS and CDR2 SASEGT. The V gene lost 5 bases and the J gene lost 1 base, with 11 bases spanning the gap. This CDR3 spans 15 amino acids. The chain's CDR3 is CASSPVWGNTGELFF. In DNA form, the CDR3 reads TGTGCCAGCAGTCCCGTTTGGGGGAACACCGGGGAGCTGTTTTTT.

The chain links TRBV18 to TRBJ1-1; D remains ambiguous. This CDR3 has 16 amino acids. V was shortened by 3 bases and J by 0 bases, with 14 bases between the two germline ends. The V gene's germline CDR1 is KGHSH and CDR2 LQKENI. Written as DNA, the CDR3 is TGTGCCAGCTCACCCACCTCGTCGGTCATGAACACTGAAGCTTTCTTT. Protein sequence: CASSPTSSVMNTEAFF.